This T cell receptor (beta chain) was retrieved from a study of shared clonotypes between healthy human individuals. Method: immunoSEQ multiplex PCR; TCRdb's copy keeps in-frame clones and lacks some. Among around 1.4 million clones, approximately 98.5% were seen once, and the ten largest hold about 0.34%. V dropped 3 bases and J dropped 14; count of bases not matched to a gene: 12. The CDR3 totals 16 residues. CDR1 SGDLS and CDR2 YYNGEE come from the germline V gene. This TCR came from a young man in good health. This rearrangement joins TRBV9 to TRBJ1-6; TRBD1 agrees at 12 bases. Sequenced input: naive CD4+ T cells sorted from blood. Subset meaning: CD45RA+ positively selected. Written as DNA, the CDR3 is TGTGCCAGCAGCGCGGGTTGGGACAGGGGGCAGAGGGCCCTCCACTTT. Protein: CASSAGWDRGQRALHF. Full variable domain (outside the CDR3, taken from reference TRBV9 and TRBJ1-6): DSGVTQTPKHLITATGQRVTLRCSPRSGDLSVYWYQQSLDQGLQFLIQYYNGEERAKGNILERFSAQQFPDLHSELNLSSLELGDSALYFCASSAGWDRGQRALHFGNGTRLTVT.